This T cell receptor beta chain was obtained from a study of long-term antiretroviral therapy in people with HIV. Study-level points and caveats: HIV repertoire CDR3 lengths ranged less widely than those of controls. Post-ART diversity increased but stayed below transplant donor controls.

For this clone: Its specificity is unknown. A read error may account for a junction end that differs from germline.

The CDR3 is 13 residues long. CDR1 and CDR2 (germline): MNHNS, SASEGT. Runs used v3.0 of the immunoSEQ assay and were done at survey level. The data were produced by immunoSEQ multiplex PCR, yet TCRdb's version contains in-frame clones alone and is incomplete. The data contain 30,000 to 40,000 clones, under 90% of them singletons. Sample: unsorted PBMCs, taken 0.4 years before starting antiretroviral therapy. The chain links TRBV6-1 to TRBJ1-5; perhaps TRBD1 as D (6 bases). The clonotype comes from a man aged 18 to 30 with HIV. The CDR3 DNA sequence: TGTGCCAGCAGTGATTTAAGGGGGGACCGCGGGGATTTT. Its protein product is CASSDLRGDRGDF.